Detailed here is one T cell receptor (beta chain). Its antigen is unknown. No base quality values were provided; no much bigger clone lies one nucleotide off. The library was produced with the immunoSEQ multiplex PCR assay. The original methods were these. A statistical classification framework was built to diagnose cytomegalovirus status from the catalog of TCR beta chain sequences. TCRdb took over this immuneACCESS table, retaining in-frame rearrangements with V and J assigned. Such tables are incomplete; in checked studies, under half of the missing clones stem from an unresolved V gene, and the remainder is unexplained. The V and J calls and clone size come from that table; D and trimming were worked out from the DNA. For this sample the table gives about 130,000 clones, of which roughly nine tenths were detected only once. Of the sample, about 2% is held by the ten largest clones. The data stem from a study of cytomegalovirus exposure and HLA in healthy donors (dated 2017 in TCRdb). Context from the whole study: The 700 or so repertoires of the first cohort and the 120 validation repertoires were produced on the same platform, according to a later analysis. Besides the first cohort of roughly 700 subjects, a separate validation cohort made up of about 120 different subjects was used. The study was designed to test whether signatures of past pathogen exposure could be identified by cataloging public T cell receptors. The study combined high-throughput TCR immunosequencing, statistical association of individual TCRs with disease status, and machine learning to predict cytomegalovirus infection status. The paper as a whole reports these results and caveats: Most TCR sequences were seen in very few donors, while some public TCRs were found in many individuals. The study listed approximately 160 TCR beta chains as associated with cytomegalovirus. All 110 or so repertoires were used to score co-occurrence in the validation cohort in a later analysis, because that analysis had no HLA typing for the cohort. In both the original and validation cohorts, the classifier was reported to diagnose cytomegalovirus status with high specificity and sensitivity. In a later analysis, TCRs clustered in the first cohort were found to also tend to co-occur in the 120 validation repertoires, with about 93% of cluster scores above 0. In vitro tests confirmed that three of the cytomegalovirus-associated TCR beta chains recognize cytomegalovirus antigens. The authors suggested that the approach could potentially be extended to other disease states and immunological phenotypes.

Separate from the roughly 650-subject first cohort, the validation cohort of roughly 120 subjects was the group to which the donors belonged. The CDR3 spans 14 residues, from the cysteine through the phenylalanine. Only the CDR3 region is kept as DNA, spanning 42 bases read in frame from base 1. Sequences SGHDT (CDR1) and YYEEEE (CDR2) are obtained from the germline V gene. V lost 3 bases and J lost 7 bases, and the count of bases not matched to a germline gene is 7. The receptor's source is a woman younger than 30 in good health and CMV-seronegative. The V gene is TRBV5-6 and the J gene is TRBJ2-7, with 10 middle bases fitting TRBD2. Sequenced: PBMCs. At the DNA level, the sequence is TGTGCCAGCAGCTCGAGCGGGAGGGCAAGGGAGCAGTACTTC. Its coded protein is CASSSSGRAREQYF.